The 17 T cell receptor beta chains listed next were all sequenced from one sample in a study of blood T cell repertoires in COVID-19. TCRdb's copy holds only in-frame clones and misses some; the assay was immunoSEQ multiplex PCR. The sample lists roughly 290,000 clones; 90% were seen once. Specimen: PBMCs or T cells enriched from blood (not recorded which). The source of these receptors is a woman aged 18-35 years with acute COVID-19.

The rearrangement links TRBV7-9 to TRBJ2-7; perhaps TRBD1 as D (5 bases). V was clipped by 5 bases and J by 5 bases, with 13 bases between them. Per the germline V gene, CDR1 is SEHNR and CDR2 is FQNEAQ (reference sequence). This CDR3 contains 13 residues. The CDR3: CASSGRQSHEQYF. The CDR3 region has the DNA TGTGCCAGCAGCGGGCGACAGTCCCACGAGCAGTACTTC. Complete variable domain (other parts from reference TRBV7-9 and TRBJ2-7): DTGVSQNPRHKITKRGQNVTFRCDPISEHNRLYWYRQTLGQGPEFLTYFQNEAQLEKSRLLSDRFSAERPKGSFSTLEIQRTEQGDSAMYLCASSGRQSHEQYFGPGTRLTVT.

The rearrangement links TRBV5-1 to TRBJ1-4, with TRBD1 matching over 8 bases. V lost 3 bases, J lost 4 bases, and 5 bases stayed unmatched. Germline assignment: CDR1 SGHRS and CDR2 YFSETQ. The CDR3 is 15 residues long. The CDR3 sequence: CASSSGDRSNEKLFF. As DNA, the CDR3 is TGCGCCAGCAGCTCGGGGGACAGGAGTAATGAAAAACTGTTTTTT.

The V call is TRBV13, the J call TRBJ2-3; the match to TRBD2 covers 8 bases. Per germline, CDR1 PRHDT and CDR2 FYEKMQ (reference sequence). The CDR3 loop spans 19 amino acids. V lost 3 bases and J lost 1; bases outside the gene matches: 15. This CDR3 is CASSFLGLAGSGGTDTQYF. The CDR3 nucleotides are TGTGCCAGCAGCTTCCTGGGGCTAGCGGGCTCAGGGGGCACAGATACGCAGTATTTT.

The CDR3 region has the DNA TGTGCCTGGGCCCGCCGACAGGGCTACGAGCAGTACTTC. Translated, it gives CAWARRQGYEQYF. The chain employs TRBV30 and TRBJ2-7, with TRBD1 matching over 7 bases. This CDR3 comprises 13 residues. V was clipped by 5 bases and J by 3 bases; unmatched bases: 7. The germline CDR1 and CDR2 sequences are GTSNPN and SVGIG (reference sequence). Looking up the rest from reference TRBV30 and TRBJ2-7 gives the full variable domain: SQTIHQWPATLVQPVGSPLSLECTVEGTSNPNLYWYRQAAGRGLQLLFYSVGIGQISSEVPQNLSASRPQDRQFILSSKKLLLSDSGFYLCAWARRQGYEQYFGPGTRLTVT.

J is TRBJ2-2 and V is TRBV2, with D hard to call. The CDR3 covers 16 residues. The ends were cut back, 2 bases at V and 2 bases at J, with 12 bases in the middle. Germline values: CDR1 SNHLY, CDR2 FYNNEI. The CDR3 sequence: CASSEWLGLNTGELFF. The CDR3 DNA is TGTGCCAGCAGTGAATGGCTAGGCCTAAACACCGGGGAGCTGTTTTTT.

The genes are TRBV5-4 and TRBJ2-3, with 13 bases that match TRBD2. In germline, CDR1 is SGHNT, CDR2 YYREEE (reference sequence). The CDR3 has 15 residues. With V trimmed by 3 bases and J by 4 bases, 2 bases remained unmatched. In nucleotides, the CDR3 is TGTGCCAGCAGCTCGGGACTAGCGGGATCAGATACGCAGTATTTT. Translation: CASSSGLAGSDTQYF.

The chain couples TRBV7-3 to TRBJ2-1; TRBD2 matches at 7 bases. The CDR3 covers 13 residues. Losses at the gene ends were 4 bases for V and 8 bases for J; bases not matched to a gene: 5. Germline loops: CDR1 SGHTA, CDR2 FQGTGA. The CDR3 spells CASSSWTSDEQFF. The CDR3 DNA is TGTGCCAGCAGCTCTTGGACTAGTGATGAGCAGTTCTTC.

This CDR3 reads CASSQVYSGGGGAISYEQYF. As DNA, the CDR3 is TGCGCCAGCAGCCAAGTCTATTCGGGAGGGGGGGGAGCTATCTCCTACGAGCAGTACTTC. The chain joins TRBV4-1 to TRBJ2-7; 8 nucleotides match TRBD2. Germline values: CDR1 MGHRA, CDR2 YSYEKL. Losses at the gene ends were 1 base for V and 0 bases for J; bases not matched to a gene: 17. The CDR3 runs 20 residues.

This sequence joins TRBV5-1 and TRBJ2-7; D remains unclear. V was trimmed by 0 bases and J by 5 bases, leaving 6 bases between them. Germline V gene data show CDR1 as SGHRS and CDR2 as YFSETQ. The CDR3 loop spans 12 amino acids. CDR3 bases: TGCGCCAGCAGCTTGGATTTAGACGAGCAGTACTTC. Translated, it gives CASSLDLDEQYF.

This sequence joins TRBV18 and TRBJ2-3, with TRBD1 identical over 7 bases. There are 15 residues in the CDR3. Germline lookup yields CDR1 KGHSH and CDR2 LQKENI. After removal of 4 bases from V and 2 bases from J, the junction contained 6 bases not matched to a gene. CDR3: CASSQRQGNTDTQYF. CDR3 DNA sequence: TGTGCCAGCTCACAAAGACAGGGAAACACAGATACGCAGTATTTT.

This sequence joins TRBV5-1 and TRBJ1-1; D not certain. The CDR3 loop spans 15 amino acids. The germline CDR1 and CDR2 sequences are SGHRS and YFSETQ. The V end was cut by 0 bases, the J end by 0 bases, with 9 bases between. CDR3 sequence: CASSLDDNMNTEAFF. The CDR3 nucleotides read TGCGCCAGCAGCTTGGATGACAACATGAACACTGAAGCTTTCTTT. The full variable domain, in which reference TRBV5-1 and TRBJ1-1 provide the parts outside the CDR3, is KAGVTQTPRYLIKTRGQQVTLSCSPISGHRSVSWYQQTPGQGLQFLFEYFSETQRNKGNFPGRFSGRQFSNSRSEMNVSTLELGDSALYLCASSLDDNMNTEAFFGQGTRLTVV.

J is TRBJ1-2 and V is TRBV7-9, with 7 bases identical to TRBD1. The germline gives CDR1 SEHNR, CDR2 FQNEAQ (reference sequence). The junction had 4 bases not matched to a gene; V was cut back by 5 bases and J by 1 base. This CDR3 is built from 14 residues. The CDR3 reads CASSTGQLNYGYTF. The CDR3 DNA sequence: TGTGCCAGCAGCACGGGACAGCTTAACTATGGCTACACCTTC. Filled out from reference TRBV7-9 and TRBJ1-2, the complete variable domain reads DTGVSQNPRHKITKRGQNVTFRCDPISEHNRLYWYRQTLGQGPEFLTYFQNEAQLEKSRLLSDRFSAERPKGSFSTLEIQRTEQGDSAMYLCASSTGQLNYGYTFGSGTRLTVV.

This chain uses TRBV19 with TRBJ2-1, with 12 bases identical to TRBD2. CDR1 and CDR2 (germline): LNHDA, SQIVND (reference sequence). Trimming removed 5 bases from V and 0 bases from J; junction bases left unmatched: 11. The CDR3 loop spans 19 amino acids. CDR3 bases: TGTGCCAGTAGTCCCGGGGCTAGCGGGAGGGGGGGCTCCTACAATGAGCAGTTCTTC. Translated, it gives CASSPGASGRGGSYNEQFF.

V and J are TRBV19 and TRBJ1-3, with TRBD1 identical over 10 bases. J was trimmed by 3 bases and V by 7 bases; bases with no gene match: 9. In germline, CDR1 is LNHDA, CDR2 SQIVND (reference sequence). The CDR3 is 16 residues long. CDR3 nucleotides: TGTGCCAGTACGAGAAGACAGGGGGCCGGTGGAAACACCATATATTTT. This translates into CASTRRQGAGGNTIYF.

The chain is built from TRBV15 and TRBJ2-5, with D unclear. Trimming took 1 base from V and 4 from J, leaving 10 bases between them. Germline values: CDR1 LNHNV, CDR2 YYDKDF (reference sequence). There are 14 residues in the CDR3. CDR3 nucleotides: TGTGCCACCAGCAGAGTTTTGGCTTCAGAGACCCAGTACTTC. Encoded protein: CATSRVLASETQYF.

The chain employs TRBV19 and TRBJ2-2, with a tentative D call TRBD1 (5 bases). Trimming left V 4 bases short and J 4 bases short, with 25 bases between. The germline V gene has CDR1 LNHDA and CDR2 SQIVND (reference sequence). This CDR3 is built from 19 residues. CDR3 nucleotides: TGTGCCAGTAGTACCCACCGAATAAATCAACAGGTTTCCACCGGGGAGCTGTTTTTT. Translation gives CASSTHRINQQVSTGELFF.

This clone showed up just once. The gene calls are TRBV5-6 and TRBJ1-2; 11 bases agree with TRBD1. Germline V gives CDR1 SGHDT, CDR2 YYEEEE. The CDR3 has 18 amino acids. The junction had 16 bases not matched to a gene; V was cut back by 4 bases and J by 5 bases. The CDR3 bases are TGTGCCAGCAGCCGGGGGACAGGGGGTCTGGAATGGTCTTATGGCTACACCTTC. This codes for CASSRGTGGLEWSYGYTF.